The entry below gives a single T cell receptor (beta chain) sequence along with its context. Its antigen is not known. From the germline J gene comes the end of the CDR3, since the read stops 3 residues before it. With V trimmed by 4 bases and J by 5 bases, 5 bases remained unmatched. This CDR3 is 13 amino acids long. Germline CDR1 is SGDLS and CDR2 is YYNGEE. Assay used: immunoSEQ multiplex PCR; TCRdb lists only in-frame clones, some missing. The repertoire table contains around 31,000 clones. These data come from a study of T cells in women clearing cervical HPV infection. Whole-study context: Cases' blood sampling followed lesion detection by median around 23 weeks (90 to 200). General study points: Controls had more TRBV6-7 (approximately 0.16%) than cases (around 0.11%).

Sample: blood buffy coat. The receptor's source is a woman between 18 and 70 years old with a cervical HPV16 infection that either progressed to CIN3+ or cleared (not recorded which). The chain has TRBV9 and TRBJ2-7, with 8 nucleotides matching TRBD1. The sequenced CDR3 bases are TGTGCCAGCAGCCAGGGGGCTGTAAACGAG. Translating it yields CASSQGAVNE. Given in full, the CDR3 is CASSQGAVNEQYF. The full variable domain, with the rest looked up from reference TRBV9 and TRBJ2-7, is DSGVTQTPKHLITATGQRVTLRCSPRSGDLSVYWYQQSLDQGLQFLIQYYNGEERAKGNILERFSAQQFPDLHSELNLSSLELGDSALYFCASSQGAVNEQYFGPGTRLTVT.